The 8 T cell receptor beta chains presented below share a single source sample, sequenced in a study of T cell responses to AZD1222 COVID-19 vaccine. TCRdb's copy holds only in-frame clones and misses some; the assay was immunoSEQ multiplex PCR. The sample includes 110,000 to 150,000 clones, 88% seen only once; the top ten take around 3.1%. The specimen comprised peripheral blood, sampled 28 days after the second AZD1222 dose. These receptors all stem from an adult who received the AZD1222 COVID-19 vaccine.

This rearrangement joins TRBV5-1 to TRBJ2-7; tentatively, D is TRBD2 (6 bases). Trimming cost V 1 base and J 5 bases, with 13 bases left between them. Germline V gene lookup returns CDR1 SGHRS and CDR2 YFSETQ. The length of the CDR3 is 14 residues. Written as DNA, the CDR3 is TGCGCCAGCAGCTTGATTGGGGGAGGACACGAGCAGTACTTC. Translating it yields CASSLIGGGHEQYF.

V and J are TRBV6-5 and TRBJ2-2, with D unclear. Germline loops: CDR1 MNHEY, CDR2 SVGAGI. This CDR3 region has 13 residues. Trimming removed 6 bases from V and 6 bases from J, with 11 bases in between. CDR3 loop: CASSLEWAGELFF. In DNA, the CDR3 is TGTGCCAGCAGCCTCGAATGGGCCGGGGAGCTGTTTTTT.

The rearrangement links TRBV30 to TRBJ2-7, with D unresolved. Germline loops: CDR1 GTSNPN, CDR2 SVGIG (reference sequence). V was clipped by 3 bases and J by 3 bases, with 12 bases between them. This CDR3 is built from 13 residues. CDR3 in amino acids: CAWSETIYYEQYF. The DNA for the CDR3 is TGTGCCTGGAGCGAGACAATTTACTACGAGCAGTACTTC.

V and J are TRBV6-5 and TRBJ2-7; tentative D call: TRBD2 (5 bases). The V end lost 4 bases, the J end lost 4 bases, and 11 bases lay between the germline ends. Germline lookup yields CDR1 MNHEY and CDR2 SVGAGI. The CDR3 is 13 residues long. The CDR3 loop reads CASSFGGWYEQYF. The CDR3 bases are TGTGCCAGCAGTTTTGGCGGGTGGTACGAGCAGTACTTC.

This clone was detected once. The chain employs TRBV28 and TRBJ1-2; 7 bases are a match to TRBD1. There are 14 residues in the CDR3. Per germline, CDR1 MDHEN and CDR2 SYDVKM. J was trimmed by 4 bases and V by 5 bases; bases with no gene match: 7. DNA of the CDR3: TGTGCCAGCAGTACCTCCAGGGGGGCCTATGGCTACACCTTC. This gives the protein CASSTSRGAYGYTF.

The chain uses TRBV9 and TRBJ1-1; D unclear. Germline values: CDR1 SGDLS, CDR2 YYNGEE. Between the trimmed V and J ends, which lost 4 bases and 1 base, there was a span of 5 bases. This CDR3 region has 12 residues. In nucleotides, the CDR3 is TGTGCCAGCAGCCCCCAGAACACTGAAGCTTTCTTT. Translated: CASSPQNTEAFF.

The chain employs TRBV9 and TRBJ1-2; D not resolved. Germline assignment: CDR1 SGDLS and CDR2 YYNGEE. Trimming shortened V by 1 base and J by 1 base, and 2 bases separated the two germline ends. This CDR3 contains 12 residues. CDR3 DNA: TGTGCCAGCAGCGTAAATAACTATGGCTACACCTTC. This codes for CASSVNNYGYTF.

The chain couples TRBV7-2 to TRBJ2-1; a possible D gene is TRBD2 (5 bases). In germline, CDR1 is SGHTA, CDR2 FQGNSA. This CDR3 region has 15 residues. Trimming cost V 6 bases and J 4 bases, with 16 bases left between them. The DNA of the CDR3 is TGTGCCAGCAGGCCCACCGGGATCAAATACAATGAGCAGTTCTTC. Translated, it gives CASRPTGIKYNEQFF.